The clone carrying this TCR beta chain was seen ten or more times. A read error may explain this, as a much larger clone is one base away. Other DNA sequences in this specimen translate into the identical CDR3. These data belong to a study of metastatic and nonmetastatic thyroid tumors. This CDR3 spans 16 amino acids. From germline, CDR1 is KGHDR and CDR2 SFDVKD. All patients reached thyroid surgery having received no treatment beforehand. Original methodology: Researchers built a distant-metastasis classifier for papillary thyroid cancer that drew on CDR3 differences across clinicopathological groups. TCRdb reassembled clones from the PCR reads with MiXCR. V and J calls and clone size were set by TCRdb, not the authors. The table lists tens of thousands of clones, about 18% of them singletons, with around an eighth in the top ten.

The chain links TRBV24-1 to TRBJ2-2, with D tentatively TRBD2 (5 bases). The source material was blood. The receptor was derived from a male donor with papillary thyroid cancer or a benign thyroid nodule (not recorded which). Some clones in this sample may be carry-over from other donors' samples. CDR3 DNA sequence: TGTGCCACCAGTGAACCCGGGGTAACGAACACCGGGGAACTGTTTTTT. Protein sequence: CATSEPGVTNTGELFF.